Included here is one TCR beta chain sequence, with context. A much larger clone differs by one base, so this may be a read error. The data stem from a study of blood T cells in healthy people across ages. This CDR3 is built from 14 residues. Germline CDR1 is SGHRS and CDR2 is YFSETQ. A second PCR of about 7 to 12 cycles used a sample-barcoded 5' primer and a J-beta primer mix. A template-switch adaptor that had 12 random nucleotides put a tag on each cDNA molecule. MiXCR, applied by TCRdb to the 5' RACE reads, yields one record per CDR3 protein. Of approximately 760,000 distinct CDR3 sequences in the sample, roughly 25% are singletons; the top ten hold 9.4%. This sample was also put to use in a study of T cells of mothers and their children.

Material for sequencing was blood. The chain carries TRBV5-1 and TRBJ2-1; D is ambiguous. This TCR was sampled from a boy younger than 18 in good health. The CDR3 sequence is CTSSSASSYNEQFF. The CDR3 DNA reads TGCACCAGCAGCTCAGCGAGCTCCTACAATGAGCAGTTCTTC.